This T cell receptor beta chain comes out of a study of OX40 agonist ivuxolimab in advanced cancers. The sample holds one count of this clone. The data were produced by immunoSEQ multiplex PCR, yet TCRdb's version contains in-frame clones alone and is incomplete. The sample carries some 100,000 clones, less than 95% recorded once. The starting material was CD4+ or CD8+ T cells sorted from blood, obtained in a trial of the OX40 agonist ivuxolimab. The clonotype comes from an adult with an advanced solid tumor such as melanoma, head and neck, liver or kidney cancer.

The CDR3 DNA reads TGTGCCAGCAGTTTATGGGGACAGGGGCCTAACACCGGGGAGCTGTTTTTT. Its protein product is CASSLWGQGPNTGELFF. This sequence joins TRBV28 and TRBJ2-2; 10 positions agree with TRBD1. CDR1 is MDHEN and CDR2 is SYDVKM in the germline V gene. The CDR3 contains 17 residues. J was trimmed by 2 bases and V by 0 bases; bases with no gene match: 3.